The 13 T cell receptor beta chains given below trace back to one sample, sequenced in a study of monozygotic twins with inflammatory bowel disease. TCRdb reprocessed the 5' RACE reads, with one entry per CDR3 protein and no DNA. In total, the table holds some 170,000 distinct CDR3 sequences. Sequenced input: blood. The receptors stem from a human donor with ulcerative colitis or Crohn's disease, or a healthy co-twin of an affected twin (not recorded which).

The rearrangement links TRBV14 to TRBJ2-4; TCRdb selects TRBD1, and the lack of DNA leaves this call unchecked. Germline-derived CDR1 and CDR2 are SGHDN and FVKESK. This CDR3 spans 16 amino acids. The CDR3 sequence: CASSPRREEKGNIQYF.

The genes are TRBV25-1 and TRBJ2-3; the D call from TCRdb, TRBD1, cannot be confirmed without DNA. The germline V gene has CDR1 MGHDK and CDR2 SYGVNS. This CDR3 is 15 amino acids long. The CDR3 loop is CASSDRTTSTDTQYF.

The V and J genes are TRBV7-9 and TRBJ1-6. The CDR3 consists of 17 residues. The germline gives CDR1 SEHNR, CDR2 FQNEAQ (reference sequence). CDR3: CASSRSTIGADNSPLHF.

CDR3 amino acids: CSANNIGTSGRTHYEQYF. The chain carries TRBV20-1 and TRBJ2-7; with no DNA, the TCRdb D assignment of TRBD2 cannot be verified. This CDR3 comprises 18 residues. Germline CDR1 is DFQATT and CDR2 is SNEGSKA (reference sequence).

The J gene is TRBJ2-7, the V gene TRBV5-1; the TCRdb D gene call, TRBD2, has no DNA to confirm it. From germline, CDR1 is SGHRS and CDR2 YFSETQ. This CDR3 has 16 residues. CDR3 in amino acids: CASSSRLGLAVREQYF.

The gene calls are TRBV5-1 and TRBJ2-2; there is no DNA to check the TCRdb D call of TRBD1. There are 15 residues in the CDR3. Per germline, CDR1 SGHRS and CDR2 YFSETQ. CDR3: CASSLVQGATGELFF.

The V and J genes are TRBV2 and TRBJ1-5. The CDR3 consists of 14 residues. Per the germline V gene, CDR1 is SNHLY and CDR2 is FYNNEI. CDR3 loop: CASSDREVNQPQHF.

V is TRBV5-4 and J is TRBJ1-1; the D gene TCRdb calls, TRBD1, cannot be checked with no DNA. The length of the CDR3 is 15 residues. Germline V gene data show CDR1 as SGHNT and CDR2 as YYREEE (reference sequence). CDR3 sequence: CASSPWDRANTEAFF.

The J gene is TRBJ1-2, the V gene TRBV9; the D gene TCRdb calls, TRBD1, cannot be checked with no DNA. The CDR3 sequence is 17 residues long. CDR1 and CDR2 from the germline V gene are SGDLS and YYNGEE. CDR3 residues: CASSTVGRAGGNYGYTF. Full variable domain (rest looked up from reference TRBV9 and TRBJ1-2): DSGVTQTPKHLITATGQRVTLRCSPRSGDLSVYWYQQSLDQGLQFLIQYYNGEERAKGNILERFSAQQFPDLHSELNLSSLELGDSALYFCASSTVGRAGGNYGYTFGSGTRLTVV.

The rearrangement uses TRBV10-3 and TRBJ2-7; the TCRdb call, TRBD2, lacks DNA for checking. The CDR3 has 14 amino acids. Germline loops: CDR1 ENHRY, CDR2 SYGVKD. The CDR3 region is CAISQSPRNYEQYF.

This CDR3 is CASSSMGQLQETQYF. The gene calls are TRBV7-2 and TRBJ2-5; without DNA, the TCRdb call of TRBD1 cannot be checked. The CDR3 loop spans 15 amino acids. The germline gives CDR1 SGHTA, CDR2 FQGNSA. The full variable domain, with the rest looked up from reference TRBV7-2 and TRBJ2-5, is GAGVSQSPSNKVTEKGKDVELRCDPISGHTALYWYRQSLGQGLEFLIYFQGNSAPDKSGLPSDRFSAERTGGSVSTLTIQRTQQEDSAVYLCASSSMGQLQETQYFGPGTRLLVL.

This chain uses TRBV7-9 with TRBJ1-6. Germline CDR1 reads SEHNR; CDR2 reads FQNEAQ (reference sequence). This CDR3 comprises 13 residues. CDR3 residues: CASSLNGNSPLHF.

V gene TRBV5-5 combines with J gene TRBJ2-3. Germline V gene sequence: CDR1 SGHKS, CDR2 YYEKEE (reference sequence). CDR3 length equals 13 residues. This CDR3 is CASSLFLTDTQYF. The variable domain in full, with the rest retrieved from reference TRBV5-5 and TRBJ2-3, is DAGVTQSPTHLIKTRGQQVTLRCSPISGHKSVSWYQQVLGQGPQFIFQYYEKEERGRGNFPDRFSARQFPNYSSELNVNALLLGDSALYLCASSLFLTDTQYFGPGTRLTVL.